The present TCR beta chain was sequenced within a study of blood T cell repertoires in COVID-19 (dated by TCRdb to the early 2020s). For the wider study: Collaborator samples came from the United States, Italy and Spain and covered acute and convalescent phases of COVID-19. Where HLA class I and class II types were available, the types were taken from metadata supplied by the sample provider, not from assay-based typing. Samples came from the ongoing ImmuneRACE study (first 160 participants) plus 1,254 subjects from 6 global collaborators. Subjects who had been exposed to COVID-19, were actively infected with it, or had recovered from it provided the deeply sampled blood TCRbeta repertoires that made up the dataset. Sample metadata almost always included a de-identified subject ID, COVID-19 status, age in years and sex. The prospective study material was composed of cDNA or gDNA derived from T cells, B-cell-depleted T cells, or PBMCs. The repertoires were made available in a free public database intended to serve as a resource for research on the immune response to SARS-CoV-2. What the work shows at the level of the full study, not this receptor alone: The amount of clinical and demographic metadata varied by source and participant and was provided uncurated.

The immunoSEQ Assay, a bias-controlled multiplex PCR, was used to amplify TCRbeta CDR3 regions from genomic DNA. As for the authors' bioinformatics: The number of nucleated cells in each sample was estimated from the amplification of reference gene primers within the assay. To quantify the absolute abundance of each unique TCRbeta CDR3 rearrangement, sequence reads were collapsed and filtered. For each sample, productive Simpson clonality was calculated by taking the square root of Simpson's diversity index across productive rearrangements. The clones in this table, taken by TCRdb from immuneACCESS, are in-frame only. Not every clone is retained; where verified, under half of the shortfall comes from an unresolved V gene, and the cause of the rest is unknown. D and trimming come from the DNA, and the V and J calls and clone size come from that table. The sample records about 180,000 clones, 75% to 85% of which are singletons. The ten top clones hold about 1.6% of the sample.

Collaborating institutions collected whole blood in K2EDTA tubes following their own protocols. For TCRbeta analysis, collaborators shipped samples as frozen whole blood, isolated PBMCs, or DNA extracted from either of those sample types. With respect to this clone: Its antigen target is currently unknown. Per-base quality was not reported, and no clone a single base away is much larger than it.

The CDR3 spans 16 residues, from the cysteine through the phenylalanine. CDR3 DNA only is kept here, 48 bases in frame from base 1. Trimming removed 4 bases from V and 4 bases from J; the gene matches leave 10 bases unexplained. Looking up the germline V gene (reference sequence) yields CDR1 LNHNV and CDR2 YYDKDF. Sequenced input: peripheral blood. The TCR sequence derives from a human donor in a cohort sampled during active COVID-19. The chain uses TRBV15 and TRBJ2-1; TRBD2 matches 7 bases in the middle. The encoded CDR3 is CATSTAGTKLYNEQFF. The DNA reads TGTGCCACCAGCACAGCCGGGACTAAACTGTACAATGAGCAGTTCTTC.